The entry below gives a single T cell receptor (beta chain) sequence along with its context. The antigen remains unidentified. This CDR3 spans 15 amino acids. Germline CDR1 is MGHRA and CDR2 is YSYEKL. V was cut by 4 bases and J by 8 bases, with 18 bases left in between. This sample was included in a study of graft-versus-host responses after intestinal transplantation. Here immunoSEQ multiplex PCR was the method, and the copy in TCRdb shows in-frame clones only, minus some. The sample lists roughly 80,000 clones; about nine tenths were seen once. The sample was unstimulated CD8+ T cells sorted from spleen or lymph node cells, taken before transplant. The TCR was taken from a human donor who was the organ donor for an intestinal transplant. V and J are TRBV4-1 and TRBJ2-1; unclear D gene. CDR3 loop: CASSPRALGAHEQFF. CDR3 nucleotides: TGCGCCAGCAGCCCCCGGGCCTTGGGCGCGCATGAGCAGTTCTTC.